These T cell receptor beta chains were read from a single sample in a study of blood T cell repertoires in COVID-19. Produced via immunoSEQ multiplex PCR; TCRdb's table is partial and in-frame only. The table records 150,000 to 200,000 clones, approximately 80% of them present only once. Sequencing was performed on peripheral blood. The receptors come from a human donor in a cohort sampled during active COVID-19. CDR3s include the opening cysteine and the closing phenylalanine or tryptophan. D genes are given only for firm matches. For some rows the clone size is stated as once, few or many, or as a class when expanded; others skip it.

clone_size: .; cdr3_length: 15; v_call: TRBV15; j_call: TRBJ1-1; d_call: .; cdr3_aa: CATSRGLVLNTEAFF; cdr3_nt: TGTGCCACCAGCAGAGGGTTAGTCCTGAACACTGAAGCTTTCTTT
clone_size: .; cdr3_length: 12; v_call: TRBV30; j_call: TRBJ2-7; d_call: .; cdr3_aa: CAWISTRYEQYF; cdr3_nt: TGTGCCTGGATCAGTACACGCTACGAGCAGTACTTC
clone_size: .; cdr3_length: 15; v_call: TRBV9; j_call: TRBJ1-6; d_call: .; cdr3_aa: CASSESHIRNSPLHF; cdr3_nt: TGTGCCAGCAGCGAATCTCACATCAGGAATTCACCCCTCCACTTT
clone_size: .; cdr3_length: 16; v_call: TRBV7-3; j_call: TRBJ2-3; d_call: TRBD2; cdr3_aa: CASSLRAGGPWDTQYF; cdr3_nt: TGTGCCAGCAGCTTACGAGCGGGAGGGCCTTGGGATACGCAGTATTTT
clone_size: .; cdr3_length: 15; v_call: TRBV7-9; j_call: TRBJ2-1; d_call: .; cdr3_aa: CASSLVPPGINEQFF; cdr3_nt: TGTGCCAGCAGCTTAGTTCCTCCAGGGATCAATGAGCAGTTCTTC
clone_size: .; cdr3_length: 16; v_call: TRBV7-6; j_call: TRBJ2-5; d_call: .; cdr3_aa: CASSLYPPREDETQYF; cdr3_nt: TGTGCCAGCAGCTTATACCCTCCCAGGGAGGACGAGACCCAGTACTTC
clone_size: .; cdr3_length: 15; v_call: TRBV5-5; j_call: TRBJ1-5; d_call: TRBD1; cdr3_aa: CASSLRTGGNQPQHF; cdr3_nt: TGTGCCAGCAGCTTGCGGACAGGGGGAAATCAGCCCCAGCATTTT
clone_size: .; cdr3_length: 17; v_call: TRBV19; j_call: TRBJ2-6; d_call: .; cdr3_aa: CASSTSAGSSGANVLTF; cdr3_nt: TGTGCCAGTAGTACCTCTGCAGGGTCCTCTGGGGCCAACGTCCTGACTTTC
clone_size: .; cdr3_length: 14; v_call: TRBV19; j_call: TRBJ1-1; d_call: .; cdr3_aa: CASSIETGYTEAFF; cdr3_nt: TGTGCCAGTAGTATAGAGACAGGATACACTGAAGCTTTCTTT
clone_size: few; cdr3_length: 17; v_call: TRBV5-4; j_call: TRBJ2-2; d_call: TRBD2; cdr3_aa: CASSLVVTSGRPGELFF; cdr3_nt: TGTGCCAGCAGCTTGGTGGTTACTAGCGGGAGGCCCGGGGAGCTGTTTTTT
clone_size: .; cdr3_length: 14; v_call: TRBV2; j_call: TRBJ2-1; d_call: .; cdr3_aa: CASSVGFSYNEQFF; cdr3_nt: TGTGCCAGCAGTGTTGGCTTTTCCTACAATGAGCAGTTCTTC
clone_size: .; cdr3_length: 15; v_call: TRBV7-2; j_call: TRBJ1-5; d_call: .; cdr3_aa: CASSLVTGSGQPQHF; cdr3_nt: TGTGCCAGCAGCTTAGTCACAGGGAGCGGTCAGCCCCAGCATTTT
clone_size: .; cdr3_length: 15; v_call: TRBV5-8; j_call: TRBJ1-4; d_call: TRBD1; cdr3_aa: CASSSRQGAREKLFF; cdr3_nt: TGTGCCAGCAGCTCCCGACAGGGGGCACGTGAAAAACTGTTTTTT
clone_size: .; cdr3_length: 15; v_call: TRBV7-3; j_call: TRBJ2-3; d_call: TRBD2; cdr3_aa: CASSYGAGDTDTQYF; cdr3_nt: TGTGCCAGCAGCTATGGAGCGGGAGACACAGATACGCAGTATTTT
clone_size: few; cdr3_length: 13; v_call: TRBV5-1; j_call: TRBJ1-1; d_call: .; cdr3_aa: CATKKGQNTEAFF; cdr3_nt: TGCGCCACCAAAAAGGGACAGAACACTGAAGCTTTCTTT
clone_size: .; cdr3_length: 14; v_call: TRBV6-5; j_call: TRBJ1-2; d_call: TRBD1; cdr3_aa: CASSYSEGGGGYTF; cdr3_nt: TGTGCCAGCAGTTACTCGGAAGGGGGCGGCGGCTACACCTTC
clone_size: many; cdr3_length: 14; v_call: TRBV6-2/TRBV6-3; j_call: TRBJ2-7; d_call: .; cdr3_aa: CASSFAFLMYEQYF; cdr3_nt: TGTGCCAGCAGTTTCGCGTTCCTCATGTACGAGCAGTACTTC
clone_size: .; cdr3_length: 16; v_call: TRBV15; j_call: TRBJ2-7; d_call: .; cdr3_aa: CATSRASAGSLYEQYF; cdr3_nt: TGTGCCACCAGCAGAGCGTCTGCAGGATCTCTCTACGAGCAGTACTTC
clone_size: once; cdr3_length: 14; v_call: TRBV5-3; j_call: TRBJ2-5; d_call: .; cdr3_aa: CARSPVGYQETQYF; cdr3_nt: TGTGCCAGAAGCCCCGTGGGCTATCAAGAGACCCAGTACTTC
clone_size: .; cdr3_length: 14; v_call: TRBV18; j_call: TRBJ2-7; d_call: .; cdr3_aa: CASSSWGSGDEQYF; cdr3_nt: TGTGCCAGCTCCAGCTGGGGTAGCGGCGACGAGCAGTACTTC
clone_size: .; cdr3_length: 14; v_call: TRBV27; j_call: TRBJ2-7; d_call: .; cdr3_aa: CASSLRGGVHEQYF; cdr3_nt: TGTGCCAGCAGTTTAAGAGGGGGAGTCCACGAGCAGTACTTC
clone_size: .; cdr3_length: 16; v_call: TRBV7-6; j_call: TRBJ2-2; d_call: TRBD2; cdr3_aa: CASSSASGRVSGELFF; cdr3_nt: TGTGCCAGCAGCTCCGCTAGCGGGAGAGTATCCGGGGAGCTGTTTTTT
clone_size: .; cdr3_length: 16; v_call: TRBV7-2; j_call: TRBJ1-1; d_call: .; cdr3_aa: CASSPRTSGDGTEAFF; cdr3_nt: TGTGCCAGCAGCCCTCGGACGTCCGGGGATGGCACTGAAGCTTTCTTT
clone_size: .; cdr3_length: 18; v_call: TRBV15; j_call: TRBJ2-2; d_call: TRBD2; cdr3_aa: CATSSVRGRGGPAGELFF; cdr3_nt: TGTGCCACCAGCAGCGTTAGGGGGCGGGGGGGCCCGGCCGGGGAGCTGTTTTTT
clone_size: .; cdr3_length: 13; v_call: TRBV9; j_call: TRBJ2-1; d_call: TRBD2; cdr3_aa: CASSVRGVDEQFF; cdr3_nt: TGTGCCAGCAGCGTACGGGGGGTTGATGAGCAGTTCTTC
clone_size: .; cdr3_length: 16; v_call: TRBV3-1/TRBV3-2; j_call: TRBJ2-2; d_call: TRBD2; cdr3_aa: CASSHRLAGEAGELFF; cdr3_nt: TGTGCCAGCAGCCACCGACTAGCGGGAGAGGCCGGGGAGCTGTTTTTT
clone_size: .; cdr3_length: 16; v_call: TRBV5-1; j_call: TRBJ2-3; d_call: TRBD2; cdr3_aa: CASSLISGEFTDTQYF; cdr3_nt: TGCGCCAGCAGCTTGATTAGCGGGGAATTCACAGATACGCAGTATTTT
clone_size: .; cdr3_length: 12; v_call: TRBV24-1; j_call: TRBJ1-5; d_call: .; cdr3_aa: CATSSFPQPQHF; cdr3_nt: TGTGCCACCAGTTCTTTCCCTCAGCCCCAGCATTTT
clone_size: many; cdr3_length: 14; v_call: TRBV19; j_call: TRBJ2-3; d_call: .; cdr3_aa: CASSIGRGTDTQYF; cdr3_nt: TGTGCCAGTAGTATAGGTCGGGGCACAGATACGCAGTATTTT
clone_size: .; cdr3_length: 15; v_call: TRBV14; j_call: TRBJ1-2; d_call: .; cdr3_aa: CASSQFRTASYGYTF; cdr3_nt: TGTGCCAGCAGCCAATTCCGGACAGCGAGCTATGGCTACACCTTC
clone_size: .; cdr3_length: 15; v_call: TRBV6-2/TRBV6-3; j_call: TRBJ2-5; d_call: .; cdr3_aa: CASSPPFGGQETQYF; cdr3_nt: TGTGCCAGCAGCCCCCCTTTCGGGGGCCAAGAGACCCAGTACTTC
clone_size: .; cdr3_length: 13; v_call: TRBV5-1; j_call: TRBJ2-3; d_call: .; cdr3_aa: CASSPRRQDTQYF; cdr3_nt: TGCGCCAGCAGCCCCCGGAGGCAAGATACGCAGTATTTT
clone_size: .; cdr3_length: 15; v_call: TRBV29-1; j_call: TRBJ2-1; d_call: .; cdr3_aa: CSVDKGESSYNEQFF; cdr3_nt: TGCAGCGTTGACAAGGGGGAGAGCTCCTACAATGAGCAGTTCTTC
clone_size: .; cdr3_length: 16; v_call: TRBV7-2; j_call: TRBJ2-3; d_call: .; cdr3_aa: CASSLATGYGLDTQYF; cdr3_nt: TGTGCCAGCAGCTTAGCTACGGGGTACGGACTAGATACGCAGTATTTT
clone_size: .; cdr3_length: 12; v_call: TRBV2; j_call: TRBJ1-4; d_call: TRBD1; cdr3_aa: CASRSSGGKLFF; cdr3_nt: TGTGCCAGCAGATCCTCAGGGGGAAAACTGTTTTTT
clone_size: .; cdr3_length: 17; v_call: TRBV5-5; j_call: TRBJ2-2; d_call: .; cdr3_aa: CASSLGTKPTNTGELFF; cdr3_nt: TGTGCCAGCAGCCTTGGGACAAAACCAACGAACACCGGGGAGCTGTTTTTT
clone_size: .; cdr3_length: 15; v_call: TRBV10-2; j_call: TRBJ2-1; d_call: .; cdr3_aa: CASFNPASSYNEQFF; cdr3_nt: TGCGCCAGCTTTAATCCAGCGAGCTCCTACAATGAGCAGTTCTTC
clone_size: .; cdr3_length: 17; v_call: TRBV4-3; j_call: TRBJ2-3; d_call: .; cdr3_aa: CASSQGLRGRGTDTQYF; cdr3_nt: TGCGCCAGCAGCCAAGGACTCCGGGGGAGAGGCACAGATACGCAGTATTTT
clone_size: once; cdr3_length: 16; v_call: TRBV7-6; j_call: TRBJ1-2; d_call: TRBD1; cdr3_aa: CASALGGQGNLYGYTF; cdr3_nt: TGTGCCAGCGCCCTCGGGGGACAGGGGAATCTCTATGGCTACACCTTC
clone_size: .; cdr3_length: 15; v_call: TRBV7-2; j_call: TRBJ1-5; d_call: TRBD1; cdr3_aa: CASSGQAQGNQPQHF; cdr3_nt: TGTGCCAGCAGCGGACAGGCCCAGGGCAATCAGCCCCAGCATTTT
clone_size: .; cdr3_length: 15; v_call: TRBV18; j_call: TRBJ1-5; d_call: .; cdr3_aa: CASSLTPGRDQPQHF; cdr3_nt: TGTGCCAGCTCCCTAACCCCGGGGAGAGATCAGCCCCAGCATTTT
clone_size: .; cdr3_length: 13; v_call: TRBV6-2/TRBV6-3; j_call: TRBJ1-5; d_call: .; cdr3_aa: CASSWDINQPQHF; cdr3_nt: TGTGCCAGCAGTTGGGACATTAATCAGCCCCAGCATTTT
clone_size: .; cdr3_length: 14; v_call: TRBV5-4; j_call: TRBJ2-2; d_call: .; cdr3_aa: CASSSSVNTGELFF; cdr3_nt: TGTGCCAGCAGCTCTAGCGTGAACACCGGGGAGCTGTTTTTT
clone_size: .; cdr3_length: 13; v_call: TRBV5-5; j_call: TRBJ2-7; d_call: .; cdr3_aa: CASSPGQTGEQYF; cdr3_nt: TGTGCCAGCAGCCCCGGTCAAACGGGGGAGCAGTACTTC
clone_size: .; cdr3_length: 15; v_call: TRBV7-2; j_call: TRBJ2-2; d_call: .; cdr3_aa: CASSLAEQGTGELFF; cdr3_nt: TGTGCCAGCAGCTTAGCGGAGCAGGGGACCGGGGAGCTGTTTTTT
clone_size: once; cdr3_length: 14; v_call: TRBV23-1; j_call: TRBJ2-2; d_call: .; cdr3_aa: CASRTGPNTGELFF; cdr3_nt: TGCGCCAGCAGGACAGGTCCGAACACCGGGGAGCTGTTTTTT
clone_size: .; cdr3_length: 15; v_call: TRBV24-1; j_call: TRBJ1-1; d_call: TRBD1; cdr3_aa: CATSGTGPTNTEAFF; cdr3_nt: TGTGCCACCAGTGGGACAGGGCCGACGAACACTGAAGCTTTCTTT
clone_size: .; cdr3_length: 16; v_call: TRBV18; j_call: TRBJ2-1; d_call: .; cdr3_aa: CASSPEFRNSYNEQFF; cdr3_nt: TGTGCCAGCTCACCAGAGTTTCGAAACTCCTACAATGAGCAGTTCTTC
clone_size: .; cdr3_length: 15; v_call: TRBV3-1/TRBV3-2; j_call: TRBJ1-1; d_call: .; cdr3_aa: CASSPYRLVGTEAFF; cdr3_nt: TGTGCCAGCAGCCCGTACAGGCTCGTGGGGACTGAAGCTTTCTTT
clone_size: .; cdr3_length: 13; v_call: TRBV6-5; j_call: TRBJ2-7; d_call: TRBD2; cdr3_aa: CASSLAGGYEQYF; cdr3_nt: TGTGCCAGCAGTCTAGCGGGGGGCTACGAGCAGTACTTC
clone_size: .; cdr3_length: 14; v_call: TRBV18; j_call: TRBJ2-1; d_call: .; cdr3_aa: CASSPPLAANEQFF; cdr3_nt: TGTGCCAGCTCACCTCCCTTAGCGGCCAATGAGCAGTTCTTC
clone_size: .; cdr3_length: 15; v_call: TRBV7-2; j_call: TRBJ2-5; d_call: .; cdr3_aa: CASSPGLQRRETQYF; cdr3_nt: TGTGCCAGCAGCCCGGGGTTACAGCGGCGCGAGACCCAGTACTTC
clone_size: .; cdr3_length: 13; v_call: TRBV6-5; j_call: TRBJ1-5; d_call: .; cdr3_aa: CASLKGLGQPQHF; cdr3_nt: TGTGCCAGCCTTAAGGGGTTGGGTCAGCCCCAGCATTTT
clone_size: .; cdr3_length: 17; v_call: TRBV6-1; j_call: TRBJ2-5; d_call: TRBD2; cdr3_aa: CASSGMGVAGVGETQYF; cdr3_nt: TGTGCCAGCAGTGGCATGGGGGTAGCGGGGGTAGGGGAGACCCAGTACTTC
clone_size: .; cdr3_length: 14; v_call: TRBV5-1; j_call: TRBJ1-1; d_call: .; cdr3_aa: CASSLYGGATEAFF; cdr3_nt: TGCGCCAGCAGCTTGTACGGGGGGGCGACTGAAGCTTTCTTT
clone_size: .; cdr3_length: 18; v_call: TRBV2; j_call: TRBJ2-1; d_call: .; cdr3_aa: CASSERPPGLGGRLEQFF; cdr3_nt: TGTGCCAGCAGTGAAAGGCCCCCAGGCCTAGGGGGTAGGCTTGAGCAGTTCTTC
clone_size: .; cdr3_length: 14; v_call: TRBV30; j_call: TRBJ2-1; d_call: .; cdr3_aa: CAWSTSPPYNEQFF; cdr3_nt: TGTGCCTGGAGTACTTCCCCCCCGTACAATGAGCAGTTCTTC
clone_size: .; cdr3_length: 13; v_call: TRBV28; j_call: TRBJ2-2; d_call: .; cdr3_aa: CASSLGGTGELFF; cdr3_nt: TGTGCCAGCAGTTTGGGGGGAACCGGGGAGCTGTTTTTT
clone_size: .; cdr3_length: 13; v_call: TRBV10-1; j_call: TRBJ2-1; d_call: .; cdr3_aa: CATSWMRSGEQFF; cdr3_nt: TGCGCCACTTCTTGGATGCGTTCGGGTGAGCAGTTCTTC